These 21 T cell receptor beta chains were all obtained from the same sample, sequenced in a study of T cell responses to AZD1222 COVID-19 vaccine. Produced via immunoSEQ multiplex PCR; TCRdb's table is partial and in-frame only. The sample holds more than 65,000 clones, roughly 88% seen once. Sequenced here: peripheral blood, sampled 28 days after the second AZD1222 dose. These receptors originate from an adult who received the AZD1222 COVID-19 vaccine.

V is TRBV19 and J is TRBJ1-1, with 9 bases that match TRBD1. The V gene end was trimmed by 7 bases and the J gene end by 2 bases; junction bases not matched to a gene: 2. The CDR3 covers 13 residues. The germline V gene has CDR1 LNHDA and CDR2 SQIVND (reference sequence). CDR3 nucleotide sequence: TGTGCCAGTAAGGGACAGGGAAACACTGAAGCTTTCTTT. This encodes CASKGQGNTEAFF.

The J gene is TRBJ2-1, the V gene TRBV7-8; D might be TRBD1 or TRBD2, each matching 6 bases. CDR3 length: 12 residues. V dropped 8 bases and J dropped 5 bases, with 10 bases sitting between them. CDR1 is SGHVS and CDR2 is FQNEAQ in the germline V gene. The CDR3 DNA sequence: TGTGCCAGCGGGGGGCTCAACAATGAGCAGTTCTTC. It translates to CASGGLNNEQFF. The full variable domain, rest sourced from reference TRBV7-8 and TRBJ2-1, is GAGVSQSPRYKVAKRGQDVALRCDPISGHVSLFWYQQALGQGPEFLTYFQNEAQLDKSGLPSDRFFAERPEGSVSTLKIQRTQQEDSAVYLCASGGLNNEQFFGPGTRLTVL.

The chain uses TRBV3-1 (or the pseudogene TRBV3-2) and TRBJ2-1; no clear D gene. Germline values: CDR1 LGHDT, CDR2 YNNKEL (reference sequence). The CDR3 runs 13 residues. V was pared by 8 bases and J by 5 bases, with 13 bases between. The CDR3, as DNA: TGTGCCAGCCGTGGCAAATGGGACAATGAGCAGTTCTTC. Amino acids: CASRGKWDNEQFF.

The V call is TRBV28, the J call TRBJ2-1; 7 nucleotides line up with TRBD2. Per germline, CDR1 MDHEN and CDR2 SYDVKM. J gave up 10 bases and V 2 bases, and 11 bases lay outside the gene matches. CDR3 length equals 15 residues. CDR3 sequence reads: CASSLTAGEYPEQFF. The CDR3 DNA follows: TGTGCCAGCAGTTTAACGGCGGGAGAGTACCCCGAGCAGTTCTTC. Using reference TRBV28 and TRBJ2-1 for the parts outside the CDR3, the full variable domain is DVKVTQSSRYLVKRTGEKVFLECVQDMDHENMFWYRQDPGLGLRLIYFSYDVKMKEKGDIPEGYSVSREKKERFSLILESASTNQTSMYLCASSLTAGEYPEQFFGPGTRLTVL.

The genes are TRBV5-1 and TRBJ2-3; D unclear. The CDR3 is 12 residues long. Trimming stripped 2 bases from V and 6 bases from J, with 7 bases between. Germline V CDR1 and CDR2: SGHRS, YFSETQ. CDR3 nucleotide sequence: TGCGCCAGCAGCTTAATAGGGGATACGCAGTATTTT. Amino acids: CASSLIGDTQYF. The variable domain in full, completed from reference TRBV5-1 and TRBJ2-3, reads KAGVTQTPRYLIKTRGQQVTLSCSPISGHRSVSWYQQTPGQGLQFLFEYFSETQRNKGNFPGRFSGRQFSNSRSEMNVSTLELGDSALYLCASSLIGDTQYFGPGTRLTVL.

The chain combines TRBV11-3 with TRBJ2-7; weak D call: TRBD1 (5 bases). The CDR3 has 13 residues. Trimming cost V 5 bases and J 2 bases, with 10 bases left between them. From germline, CDR1 is SGHNT and CDR2 YENEEA. Here the CDR3 DNA reads TGTGCCAGCAGCAGGGGCGACCCCTACGAGCAGTACTTC. As protein: CASSRGDPYEQYF.

The chain joins TRBV9 to TRBJ2-1; possibly TRBD2 for D (7 bases). The CDR3 runs to 15 residues. Trimming removed 4 bases from V and 7 bases from J, with 18 bases in between. Germline V CDR1 and CDR2: SGDLS, YYNGEE. CDR3 DNA: TGTGCCAGCAGCCCCGGCGTGAGCGGGACAAATGAGCAGTTCTTC. Protein: CASSPGVSGTNEQFF.

V usage is TRBV4-3 and J usage is TRBJ2-1, with D possibly matching TRBD1 (6 bases). CDR3 length: 15 amino acids. Trimming took 0 bases from V and 11 from J, leaving 17 bases between them. The germline V gene encodes CDR1 LGHNA and CDR2 YSLEER. The CDR3 DNA is TGCGCCAGCAGCCAAGATGTAGGACAGCCTTTCAAGCAGTTCTTC. It encodes CASSQDVGQPFKQFF.

This chain joins TRBV28 and TRBJ1-1; 7 nucleotides agree with TRBD1. Germline-derived CDR1 and CDR2 are MDHEN and SYDVKM. The CDR3 is 15 residues long. Trimming cost V 8 bases and J 2 bases; bases outside gene matches: 11. CDR3 nucleotide sequence: TGTGCCAGCCCTCCGACAGGGTTCCTAAACACTGAAGCTTTCTTT. This codes for CASPPTGFLNTEAFF. The full variable domain, completed using reference TRBV28 and TRBJ1-1, is DVKVTQSSRYLVKRTGEKVFLECVQDMDHENMFWYRQDPGLGLRLIYFSYDVKMKEKGDIPEGYSVSREKKERFSLILESASTNQTSMYLCASPPTGFLNTEAFFGQGTRLTVV.

V is TRBV2 and J is TRBJ1-6; 7 nucleotides match TRBD1. Germline CDR1 reads SNHLY; CDR2 reads FYNNEI. The CDR3 has 14 residues. J gave up 7 bases and V 6 bases, and 6 bases lay outside the gene matches. In nucleotides, the CDR3 is TGTGCCAGCAGCCGACAGGGCGTGAATTCACCCCTCCACTTT. The encoded protein is CASSRQGVNSPLHF. Full variable domain (missing parts from reference TRBV2 and TRBJ1-6): EPEVTQTPSHQVTQMGQEVILRCVPISNHLYFYWYRQILGQKVEFLVSFYNNEISEKSEIFDDQFSVERPDGSNFTLKIRSTKLEDSAMYFCASSRQGVNSPLHFGNGTRLTVT.

V and J are TRBV28 and TRBJ2-3; D assignment may be TRBD1 or TRBD2 (5 bases each). The CDR3 is made up of 13 amino acids. Germline CDR1 reads MDHEN; CDR2 reads SYDVKM. V lost 6 bases and J lost 2, with 9 bases in between. The CDR3 DNA reads as TGTGCCAGCAGAACGGGGCCCACAGATACGCAGTATTTT. As protein: CASRTGPTDTQYF.

This sequence joins TRBV3-1 (or the pseudogene TRBV3-2) and TRBJ1-2; D is undetermined. The CDR3 covers 11 residues. The V gene lost 8 bases and the J gene lost 8 bases, with 12 bases spanning the gap. Per germline, CDR1 LGHDT and CDR2 YNNKEL (reference sequence). For the CDR3, the DNA is TGTGCCAGCGGGGATCGCGGGGGCTACACCTTC. This translates into CASGDRGGYTF.

The genes are TRBV7-6 and TRBJ2-1, with 12 bases aligning to TRBD2. Per germline, CDR1 SGHVS and CDR2 FNYEAQ. Trimming took 3 bases from V and 0 from J; bases not matched to a gene: 3. There are 17 residues in the CDR3. This CDR3 reads CASSFTSGGSSYNEQFF. CDR3 nucleotide sequence: TGTGCCAGCAGCTTCACTAGCGGGGGGAGCTCCTACAATGAGCAGTTCTTC.

The V gene is TRBV6-2 or TRBV6-3, the J gene TRBJ2-3, with 15 bases aligning to TRBD2. CDR1 and CDR2 (germline): MNHEY, SVGEGT. V was clipped by 0 bases and J by 4 bases; unmatched bases: 2. The CDR3 sequence is 17 residues long. The CDR3 nucleotides read TGTGCCAGCAGTTACTCCGGACTAGCGGGAGGGTCAGATACGCAGTATTTT. Translation: CASSYSGLAGGSDTQYF.

The chain recombines TRBV10-2 with TRBJ1-3; D uncertain. The V and J ends lost 8 bases and 0 bases respectively, with 8 bases between them. This CDR3 comprises 13 residues. Germline V gene lookup returns CDR1 WSHSY and CDR2 SAAADI. CDR3 region: CASVTDSGNTIYF. The CDR3 DNA sequence: TGCGCCAGCGTCACTGACTCTGGAAACACCATATATTTT.

This chain links TRBV7-2 with TRBJ1-3; TRBD1 matches 11 bases. Germline V gene data show CDR1 as SGHTA and CDR2 as FQGNSA. Trimming at V came to 3 bases and at J to 3 bases, leaving 7 bases not matched to a gene. The CDR3 runs to 17 residues. In nucleotides, the CDR3 is TGTGCCAGCAGCTTGGCTGGGACAGGGGGTTTTGGAAACACCATATATTTT. This gives the protein CASSLAGTGGFGNTIYF. The variable domain in full, completed from reference TRBV7-2 and TRBJ1-3, reads GAGVSQSPSNKVTEKGKDVELRCDPISGHTALYWYRQSLGQGLEFLIYFQGNSAPDKSGLPSDRFSAERTGGSVSTLTIQRTQQEDSAVYLCASSLAGTGGFGNTIYFGEGSWLTVV.

The chain combines TRBV7-9 with TRBJ1-6; a weak D match, TRBD1 (6 bases). The CDR3 is 12 amino acids. The germline V gene encodes CDR1 SEHNR and CDR2 FQNEAQ (reference sequence). The ends were cut back, 3 bases at V and 10 bases at J, with 7 bases in the middle. In DNA, the CDR3 is TGTGCCAGCAGCTTCAGGGGATCACCCCTCCACTTT. Its protein is CASSFRGSPLHF.

This rearrangement joins TRBV10-3 to TRBJ1-1; a weak D match, TRBD1 (6 bases). V dropped 8 bases and J dropped 1 base, with 8 bases sitting between them. The germline CDR1 and CDR2 sequences are ENHRY and SYGVKD. The CDR3 covers 12 residues. The CDR3 loop is CAIGGANTEAFF. DNA of the CDR3: TGTGCCATCGGGGGCGCGAACACTGAAGCTTTCTTT.

This clone was seen only once. CDR3 sequence: CASSMTGTGNEQFF. The CDR3 region has the DNA TGTGCCAGTAGTATGACCGGGACAGGGAATGAGCAGTTCTTC. This chain joins TRBV19 and TRBJ2-1; 9 positions agree with TRBD1. Germline V gives CDR1 LNHDA, CDR2 SQIVND (reference sequence). The CDR3 has 14 amino acids. V lost 3 bases and J lost 7; bases outside the gene matches: 4. The full variable domain, completed using reference TRBV19 and TRBJ2-1, is DGGITQSPKYLFRKEGQNVTLSCEQNLNHDAMYWYRQDPGQGLRLIYYSQIVNDFQKGDIAEGYSVSREKKESFPLTVTSAQKNPTAFYLCASSMTGTGNEQFFGPGTRLTVL.

The chain recombines TRBV11-3 with TRBJ2-2; no clear D. V dropped 1 base and J dropped 2 bases, with 5 bases sitting between them. Germline CDR1 is SGHNT and CDR2 is YENEEA. The CDR3 is 14 amino acids. DNA for the CDR3: TGTGCCAGCAGCTTAGGCGGTAACACCGGGGAGCTGTTTTTT. Residues: CASSLGGNTGELFF.

This clone was counted once. The rearrangement links TRBV6-4 to TRBJ2-3; 14 nucleotides match TRBD2. Germline lookup yields CDR1 MRHNA and CDR2 SNTAGT. The trim removed 6 bases at V and 6 bases at J, leaving 5 bases unmatched. CDR3 length: 15 residues. The CDR3 nucleotides are TGTGCCAGCAGCCGACTAGCGGGGGGGCTTGATACGCAGTATTTT. Translated, it gives CASSRLAGGLDTQYF.